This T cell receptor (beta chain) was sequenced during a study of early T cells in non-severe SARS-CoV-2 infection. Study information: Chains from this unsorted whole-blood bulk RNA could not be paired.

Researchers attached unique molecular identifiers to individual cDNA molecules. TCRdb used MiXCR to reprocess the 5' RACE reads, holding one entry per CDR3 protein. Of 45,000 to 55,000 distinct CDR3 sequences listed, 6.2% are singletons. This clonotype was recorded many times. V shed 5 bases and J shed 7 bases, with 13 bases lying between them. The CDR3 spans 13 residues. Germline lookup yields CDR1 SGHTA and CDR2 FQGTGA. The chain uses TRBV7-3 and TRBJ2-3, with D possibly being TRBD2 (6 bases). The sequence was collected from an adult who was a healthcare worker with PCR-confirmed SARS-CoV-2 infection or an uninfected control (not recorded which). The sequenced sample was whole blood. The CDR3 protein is CASSTGGLNTQYF. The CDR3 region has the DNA TGTGCCAGCAGCACCGGGGGATTAAATACGCAGTATTTT.